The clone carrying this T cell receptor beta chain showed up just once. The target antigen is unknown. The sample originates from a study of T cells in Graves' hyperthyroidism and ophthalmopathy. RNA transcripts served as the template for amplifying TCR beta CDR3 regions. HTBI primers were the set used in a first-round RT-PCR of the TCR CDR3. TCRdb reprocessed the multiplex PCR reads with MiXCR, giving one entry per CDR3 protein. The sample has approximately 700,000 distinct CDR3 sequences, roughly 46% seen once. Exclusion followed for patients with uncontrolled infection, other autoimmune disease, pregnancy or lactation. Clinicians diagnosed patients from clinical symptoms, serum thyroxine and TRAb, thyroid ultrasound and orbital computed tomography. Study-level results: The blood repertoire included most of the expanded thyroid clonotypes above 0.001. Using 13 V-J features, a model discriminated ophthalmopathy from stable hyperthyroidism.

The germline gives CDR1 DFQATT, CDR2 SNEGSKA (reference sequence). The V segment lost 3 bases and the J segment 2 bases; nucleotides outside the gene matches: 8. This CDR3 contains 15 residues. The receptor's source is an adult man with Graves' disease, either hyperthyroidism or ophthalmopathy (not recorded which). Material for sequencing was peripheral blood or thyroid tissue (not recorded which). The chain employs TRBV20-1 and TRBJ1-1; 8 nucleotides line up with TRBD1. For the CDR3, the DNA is TGCAGTGCTAGTGGGATTGACAGGGGAAACACTGAAGCTTTCTTT. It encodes CSASGIDRGNTEAFF.